This T cell receptor (beta chain) came from a study of human T cells and chemical hapten exposure. Germline trimming cut 0 bases from V and 5 bases from J; bases unmatched to any gene: 0. The CDR3 length is 14 residues. In germline, CDR1 is LNHNV, CDR2 YYDKDF (reference sequence). Study-level points and caveats: The number of TCRs above 1 in 1000 frequency did not change after DPC sensitization.

This clonotype has ten or more counts. Antigen specificity is unknown. Single cDNA molecules in the library carried unique molecular identifiers attached during preparation. From the 5' RACE reads, TCRdb called clonotypes with MiXCR, one entry per CDR3 protein. The table lists under 85,000 distinct CDR3 sequences, about 7.7% of them singletons. Before extraction, the whole blood was not fractionated, and total RNA was taken from it. V is TRBV15 and J is TRBJ2-2; 7 bases line up with TRBD1. This receptor was obtained from a male donor in good health. The CDR3 bases are TGTGCCACCAGCAGAGAGACAGGGACCGGGGAGCTGTTTTTT. Its protein is CATSRETGTGELFF.